These T cell receptor beta chains were read from a single sample in a study of cytomegalovirus exposure and HLA in healthy donors. TCRdb's copy holds only in-frame clones and misses some; the assay was immunoSEQ multiplex PCR. In the table there are more than 75,000 clones, more than 70% of which are singletons. Specimen: PBMCs. The receptor set was obtained from a woman between 40 and 55 years old in good health and CMV-seronegative. Each CDR3 is given with its conserved first and last residue. Fields, in order: V gene, J gene, clone size, D gene, CDR3 DNA, CDR3 protein. A D gene is named only where the DNA matches it firmly. A clone size is listed for some rows: how often the clone was seen (once, few, many), or a class if it is expanded.

v_call: TRBV9; j_call: TRBJ2-3; clone_size: -; d_call: -; cdr3_nt: TGTGCCAGCAGCCCCCATGCAGATACGCAGTATTTT; cdr3_aa: CASSPHADTQYF
v_call: TRBV27; j_call: TRBJ2-7; clone_size: -; d_call: TRBD1; cdr3_nt: TGTGCCAGCAGTAACAGGGGCCTCGGTGACGAGCAGTACTTC; cdr3_aa: CASSNRGLGDEQYF
v_call: TRBV5-4; j_call: TRBJ2-5; clone_size: -; d_call: -; cdr3_nt: TGTGCCAGCAGCCCCTCGGGTACGCGCGCGGAGACCCAGTACTTC; cdr3_aa: CASSPSGTRAETQYF
v_call: TRBV9; j_call: TRBJ1-6; clone_size: -; d_call: TRBD1; cdr3_nt: TGTGCCAGCAGCGCTCCGGGACAGGCCCCCCGGGATTCACCCCTCCACTTT; cdr3_aa: CASSAPGQAPRDSPLHF
v_call: TRBV7-6; j_call: TRBJ1-4; clone_size: -; d_call: -; cdr3_nt: TGTGCCAGCAGCCCCGGGAGCGGCACTAATGAAAAACTGTTTTTT; cdr3_aa: CASSPGSGTNEKLFF
v_call: TRBV2; j_call: TRBJ1-1; clone_size: -; d_call: TRBD1; cdr3_nt: TGTGCCAGCAGTGAAAGTGTGACAGGGTTATACCGAGCTTTCTTT; cdr3_aa: CASSESVTGLYRAFF
v_call: TRBV5-8; j_call: TRBJ1-2; clone_size: -; d_call: TRBD1; cdr3_nt: TGTGCCAGCAACCGGGGACAGGGGGGCTATGGCTACACCTTC; cdr3_aa: CASNRGQGGYGYTF
v_call: TRBV5-1; j_call: TRBJ2-2; clone_size: -; d_call: -; cdr3_nt: TGCGCCAGCAGCCTTCGTGAGGGGAACACCGGGGAGCTGTTTTTT; cdr3_aa: CASSLREGNTGELFF
v_call: TRBV5-1; j_call: TRBJ2-5; clone_size: -; d_call: -; cdr3_nt: TGCGCCAGCCGGGAGTCTCTCCAAGAGACCCAGTACTTC; cdr3_aa: CASRESLQETQYF
v_call: TRBV6-5; j_call: TRBJ1-4; clone_size: -; d_call: -; cdr3_nt: TGTGCCAGCAGGGGGCAGTTTCTTGAAAAACTGTTTTTT; cdr3_aa: CASRGQFLEKLFF
v_call: TRBV30; j_call: TRBJ2-1; clone_size: -; d_call: TRBD2; cdr3_nt: TGTGCCTGGAGTGTACTCGCGGGGGGGCAGAATGAGCAGTTCTTC; cdr3_aa: CAWSVLAGGQNEQFF
v_call: TRBV5-1; j_call: TRBJ1-4; clone_size: -; d_call: -; cdr3_nt: TGCGCCAGCAGCTTTGGGGCTAGTCCAGAAAAACTGTTTTTT; cdr3_aa: CASSFGASPEKLFF
v_call: TRBV6-5; j_call: TRBJ1-2; clone_size: -; d_call: -; cdr3_nt: TGTGCCAGCAGTCAGGCCCGGTCCTATGGCTACACCTTC; cdr3_aa: CASSQARSYGYTF
v_call: TRBV5-1; j_call: TRBJ2-7; clone_size: -; d_call: TRBD1; cdr3_nt: TGCGCCAGCAGCCCCTCCGACAGGGGCCTTACCTACGAGCAGTACTTC; cdr3_aa: CASSPSDRGLTYEQYF
v_call: TRBV18; j_call: TRBJ1-1; clone_size: -; d_call: -; cdr3_nt: TGTGCCAGCTCACCAGATGGAGGGGCAGCTTTCTTT; cdr3_aa: CASSPDGGAAFF
v_call: TRBV29-1; j_call: TRBJ1-2; clone_size: once; d_call: TRBD1; cdr3_nt: TGCAGCGCCCCGGGACAGCACTATGGCTACACCTTC; cdr3_aa: CSAPGQHYGYTF
v_call: TRBV21-1; j_call: TRBJ1-5; clone_size: -; d_call: -; cdr3_nt: TGTGCCGCAGTTGGTCGACAGGGAAGTGTTCGCCAGCCCCAGCATTTT; cdr3_aa: CAAVGRQGSVRQPQHF
v_call: TRBV5-1; j_call: TRBJ1-4; clone_size: -; d_call: TRBD1; cdr3_nt: TGCGCCAGCAGCTTGGGTCGGGACAGCAATGAAAAACTGTTTTTT; cdr3_aa: CASSLGRDSNEKLFF
v_call: TRBV2; j_call: TRBJ2-7; clone_size: -; d_call: -; cdr3_nt: TGTGCCAGCACGCAGGCCCCCAACGAGCAGTACTTC; cdr3_aa: CASTQAPNEQYF
v_call: TRBV28; j_call: TRBJ1-2; clone_size: -; d_call: TRBD1; cdr3_nt: TGTGCCAGCAGTGGACAGGGGCAAAACTATGGCTACACCTTC; cdr3_aa: CASSGQGQNYGYTF
v_call: TRBV7-8; j_call: TRBJ2-7; clone_size: -; d_call: TRBD1; cdr3_nt: TGTGCCAGCAGCTTAGTCCGGGACAGGGGTCACGAGCAGTACTTC; cdr3_aa: CASSLVRDRGHEQYF
v_call: TRBV14; j_call: TRBJ2-2; clone_size: few; d_call: -; cdr3_nt: TGTGCCAGCAGCCAAGATTGGCCCTTTAACACCGGGGAGCTGTTTTTT; cdr3_aa: CASSQDWPFNTGELFF
v_call: TRBV10-3; j_call: TRBJ1-2; clone_size: -; d_call: -; cdr3_nt: TGTGCCATCGACAACAGCTATGGCTACACCTTC; cdr3_aa: CAIDNSYGYTF
v_call: TRBV28; j_call: TRBJ2-7; clone_size: -; d_call: TRBD2; cdr3_nt: TGTGCCAGCAGTTGGGCGGGACTAGCGGGGGGGCGTTCCTACGAGCAGTACTTC; cdr3_aa: CASSWAGLAGGRSYEQYF
v_call: TRBV30; j_call: TRBJ1-5; clone_size: -; d_call: -; cdr3_nt: TGTGCCTGGAGCCGGGACAACTATAGCAATCAGCCCCAGCATTTT; cdr3_aa: CAWSRDNYSNQPQHF
v_call: TRBV6-5; j_call: TRBJ2-7; clone_size: few; d_call: -; cdr3_nt: TGTGCCAGCCGAGAAGGGGCGTACGAGCAGTACTTC; cdr3_aa: CASREGAYEQYF
v_call: TRBV28; j_call: TRBJ2-7; clone_size: -; d_call: -; cdr3_nt: TGTGCCAGCAGTTTACACAGGGAAGGCGAGCAGTACTTC; cdr3_aa: CASSLHREGEQYF
v_call: TRBV9; j_call: TRBJ1-4; clone_size: -; d_call: -; cdr3_nt: TGTGCCAGCAGCGTAGACGGACAGAGTAATGAAAAACTGTTTTTT; cdr3_aa: CASSVDGQSNEKLFF
v_call: TRBV6-1; j_call: TRBJ1-5; clone_size: -; d_call: -; cdr3_nt: TGTGCCAGCAGTTTTAGGGGGGGGCAGCCCCAGCATTTT; cdr3_aa: CASSFRGGQPQHF
v_call: TRBV10-3; j_call: TRBJ1-2; clone_size: -; d_call: -; cdr3_nt: TGTGCCATCAGTGAGAGACGGGGGAATCGCGGTCATGGCTACACCTTC; cdr3_aa: CAISERRGNRGHGYTF
v_call: TRBV19; j_call: TRBJ2-7; clone_size: -; d_call: TRBD1; cdr3_nt: TGTGCCAGTAGTATCAGACAGGGTAGCTACGAGCAGTACTTC; cdr3_aa: CASSIRQGSYEQYF
v_call: TRBV4-2; j_call: TRBJ1-2; clone_size: -; d_call: -; cdr3_nt: TGTGCCAGCAGCCAAGGGGCTCAGGGGCCGCAAGATTATGGCTACACCTTC; cdr3_aa: CASSQGAQGPQDYGYTF
v_call: TRBV5-1; j_call: TRBJ2-3; clone_size: -; d_call: -; cdr3_nt: TGCGCCAGCAGCACACAGGGTGTTAGCACAGATACGCAGTATTTT; cdr3_aa: CASSTQGVSTDTQYF
v_call: TRBV29-1; j_call: TRBJ2-7; clone_size: -; d_call: -; cdr3_nt: TGCAGCGTTGTATGGTCCACAGGGCCCCCTACGGACGAGCAGTACTTC; cdr3_aa: CSVVWSTGPPTDEQYF
v_call: TRBV28; j_call: TRBJ2-1; clone_size: -; d_call: TRBD1; cdr3_nt: TGTGCCAGCAGTTTGAGGGACAGGGTCAATGAGCAGTTCTTC; cdr3_aa: CASSLRDRVNEQFF
v_call: TRBV10-3; j_call: TRBJ2-7; clone_size: -; d_call: -; cdr3_nt: TGTGCCATCAGACGCGGCAGCGACTCCTACGAGCAGTACTTC; cdr3_aa: CAIRRGSDSYEQYF
v_call: TRBV7-8; j_call: TRBJ1-5; clone_size: -; d_call: TRBD1; cdr3_nt: TGTGCCAGCAGCGGGACAGGGGATCAGCCCCAGCATTTT; cdr3_aa: CASSGTGDQPQHF
v_call: TRBV5-6; j_call: TRBJ1-2; clone_size: few; d_call: -; cdr3_nt: TGTGCCAGCAGCGGCGGACAGACAACCTATGGCTACCCCTTC; cdr3_aa: CASSGGQTTYGYPF
v_call: TRBV5-6; j_call: TRBJ1-2; clone_size: -; d_call: -; cdr3_nt: TGTGCCAGCAGCTTTTCTAGACAGGTTAACTATGGCTACACCTTC; cdr3_aa: CASSFSRQVNYGYTF
v_call: TRBV6-5; j_call: TRBJ1-2; clone_size: once; d_call: -; cdr3_nt: TGTGCCAGCAGTTACTTTGGCGGAAAACTCTATGGCTACACCTTC; cdr3_aa: CASSYFGGKLYGYTF
v_call: TRBV7-9; j_call: TRBJ2-5; clone_size: -; d_call: -; cdr3_nt: TGTGCCAGCAGCCCCCTGCCTGCGATCCAAGAGACCCAGTACTTC; cdr3_aa: CASSPLPAIQETQYF
v_call: TRBV30; j_call: TRBJ2-5; clone_size: -; d_call: TRBD2; cdr3_nt: TGTGCCTGGAGTGTAGGTGCTAGCGGGGGACCGCAAGAGACCCAGTACTTC; cdr3_aa: CAWSVGASGGPQETQYF
v_call: TRBV19; j_call: TRBJ1-3; clone_size: -; d_call: TRBD1; cdr3_nt: TGTGCCAGTAGCACAAGACAGGGGGCACGAAACACCATATATTTT; cdr3_aa: CASSTRQGARNTIYF
v_call: TRBV4-1; j_call: TRBJ2-7; clone_size: -; d_call: TRBD1; cdr3_nt: TGCGCCAGCAGCCGGAACCTACAGGGGTACGAGCAGTACTTC; cdr3_aa: CASSRNLQGYEQYF
v_call: TRBV7-2; j_call: TRBJ1-2; clone_size: -; d_call: -; cdr3_nt: TGTGCCAGCAGCTTAGTGGGTGGGGGGGCTAACTATGGCTACACCTTC; cdr3_aa: CASSLVGGGANYGYTF